Below are 19 T cell receptor beta chains sequenced from a single sample in a study of sequential checkpoint blockade in melanoma. Treatment in this sample: randomized to nivolumab then ipilimumab (arm A) or the reverse (arm B). The protocol was immunoSEQ multiplex PCR, while the TCRdb copy is restricted to in-frame clones and leaves out a portion. The top ten hold 20% to 25% of the sample, which has about 9,600 clones, about 25% seen once. The specimen was tumor tissue (inferred from file names), collected from a patient given nivolumab and ipilimumab in sequence. The origin of the receptors is a human donor with melanoma.

The chain carries TRBV5-1 and TRBJ2-6; D gene uncertain. V was clipped by 1 base and J by 0 bases, with 17 bases between them. CDR1 and CDR2 from the germline V gene are SGHRS and YFSETQ. The CDR3 consists of 19 residues. In DNA form, the CDR3 reads TGCGCCAGCAGCTTGTGGGCCGCCAGACAAGACTCTGGGGCCAACGTCCTGACTTTC. Amino acids: CASSLWAARQDSGANVLTF.

The genes are TRBV5-1 and TRBJ2-1; 8 bases agree with TRBD2. With 1 base clipped from V and 8 bases from J, the junction kept 5 bases outside the gene matches. This CDR3 comprises 14 residues. Germline CDR1 is SGHRS and CDR2 is YFSETQ. CDR3 protein: CASSLRGGPDEQFF. The CDR3 coding sequence is TGCGCCAGCAGCTTGCGGGGGGGGCCGGATGAGCAGTTCTTC.

This sequence joins TRBV11-3 and TRBJ1-5, with D maybe TRBD1 (5 bases). V lost 4 bases to trimming and J lost 4 bases, with 14 bases between them. Germline-derived CDR1 and CDR2 are SGHNT and YENEEA. This CDR3 has 15 residues. CDR3 residues: CASSSAVDRNQPQHF. CDR3 sequence (DNA): TGTGCCAGCAGCTCCGCCGTCGACAGAAATCAGCCCCAGCATTTT. Filled out from reference TRBV11-3 and TRBJ1-5, the complete variable domain reads EAGVVQSPRYKIIEKKQPVAFWCNPISGHNTLYWYLQNLGQGPELLIRYENEEAVDDSQLPKDRFSAERLKGVDSTLKIQPAELGDSAVYLCASSSAVDRNQPQHFGDGTRLSIL.

J is TRBJ1-2 and V is TRBV6-8; tentative D call: TRBD1 (5 bases). The V gene lost 5 bases and the J gene lost 9 bases, with 16 bases spanning the gap. There are 13 residues in the CDR3. Germline V CDR1 and CDR2: MNHGY, SAAAGT. CDR3 protein: CASSPDLMGRYTF. Here the CDR3 DNA reads TGTGCCAGCAGTCCTGACCTAATGGGGCGCTACACCTTC.

Many counts were recorded for this clone. V is TRBV6-8 and J is TRBJ2-1, with D possibly matching TRBD2 (7 bases). V was clipped by 5 bases and J by 2 bases, with 10 bases between them. Germline assignment: CDR1 MNHGY and CDR2 SAAAGT. The CDR3 contains 14 residues. The DNA for the CDR3 is TGTGCCAGCAGTGAGGGGGGGACCTACAATGAGCAGTTCTTC. Translated, it gives CASSEGGTYNEQFF.

This clone turned up a few times. This chain connects TRBV6-8 to TRBJ2-2, with TRBD2 matching 14 bases. The CDR3 consists of 17 residues. CDR1 MNHGY and CDR2 SAAAGT come from the germline V gene. With 6 bases clipped from V and 1 base from J, the junction kept 4 bases outside the gene matches. The CDR3 region is CASSQGTSGGNTGELFF. CDR3 nucleotide sequence: TGTGCCAGCAGCCAAGGGACTAGCGGGGGGAACACCGGGGAGCTGTTTTTT.

There are a few counts of this clone. The genes are TRBV11-3 and TRBJ2-6; D is perhaps TRBD2 (6 bases). The V gene's germline CDR1 is SGHNT and CDR2 YENEEA. This CDR3 region has 15 residues. V was pared by 1 base and J by 2 bases, with 6 bases between. CDR3 DNA: TGTGCCAGCAGCTTAGGGAGGGCTGGGGCCAACGTCCTGACTTTC. Encoded protein: CASSLGRAGANVLTF.

J is TRBJ2-7 and V is TRBV11-3, with D possibly being TRBD1 (7 bases). This CDR3 is 16 amino acids long. CDR1 is SGHNT, CDR2 YENEEA, per germline. V lost 2 bases, J lost 1 base, and 15 bases lay in between. CDR3 DNA sequence: TGTGCCAGCAGCTTATGGCAGGGGGGAGAATCCTACGAGCAGTACGTC. Translation: CASSLWQGGESYEQYV.

This clone was detected only a few times. The genes are TRBV9 and TRBJ1-1; D is unresolved. With 5 bases removed from V and 4 bases from J, the gap between germline ends came to 12 bases. This CDR3 region has 13 residues. Germline V CDR1 and CDR2: SGDLS, YYNGEE. CDR3 protein: CASSRTRGTEAFF. The CDR3 coding sequence is TGTGCCAGCAGTCGGACTCGGGGCACTGAAGCTTTCTTT.

This chain connects TRBV28 to TRBJ2-7; D remains ambiguous. Deletions cut 6 bases from V and 2 bases from J, with 8 bases between. This CDR3 has 12 amino acids. In germline, CDR1 is MDHEN, CDR2 SYDVKM. The CDR3 protein is CASSPGPYEQYV. In DNA form, the CDR3 reads TGTGCCAGCAGCCCGGGTCCCTACGAGCAGTACGTC.

This CDR3 is CASSLGQVKGLMNQPQHF. The CDR3 DNA is TGTGCCAGCAGCTTAGGACAGGTCAAGGGTTTAATGAATCAGCCCCAGCATTTT. The rearrangement uses TRBV9 and TRBJ1-5; 7 bases are a match to TRBD1. The J segment lost 4 bases and the V segment lost 4 bases, leaving 17 bases of the junction unmatched. The CDR3 loop spans 18 amino acids. Germline values: CDR1 SGDLS, CDR2 YYNGEE.

This clone counts as medium-sized. The chain employs TRBV25-1 and TRBJ2-5; 10 bases are shared with TRBD2. This CDR3 comprises 14 residues. With 3 bases clipped from V and 7 bases from J, the junction kept 5 bases outside the gene matches. Germline CDR1 is MGHDK and CDR2 is SYGVNS. CDR3 sequence: CASSDLAGARTQYF. The CDR3 DNA sequence: TGTGCCAGCAGTGACCTAGCGGGGGCAAGGACCCAGTACTTC. Drawing the rest from reference TRBV25-1 and TRBJ2-5, the complete variable domain is EADIYQTPRYLVIGTGKKITLECSQTMGHDKMYWYQQDPGMELHLIHYSYGVNSTEKGDLSSESTVSRIRTEHFPLTLESARPSHTSQYLCASSDLAGARTQYFGPGTRLLVL.

This clone appeared a few times. The CDR3 bases are TGCGCCAGCAGCTTGGCCGGAACCAATCAGCCCCAGCATTTT. Protein product: CASSLAGTNQPQHF. This rearrangement joins TRBV5-1 to TRBJ1-5; no firm D call. The V gene's germline CDR1 is SGHRS and CDR2 YFSETQ. V was clipped by 0 bases and J by 3 bases, with 7 bases between them. CDR3 length equals 14 residues.

By sample share, this clone is medium-sized (0.01 to 0.1%). The rearrangement uses TRBV7-2 and TRBJ1-6, with D unclear. The length of the CDR3 is 13 residues. Trimming took 1 base from V and 9 from J, leaving 7 bases between them. The germline V gene has CDR1 SGHTA and CDR2 FQGNSA. CDR3 sequence (DNA): TGTGCCAGCAGCTTAGTTCTCGGTTCACCCCTCCACTTT. This translates into CASSLVLGSPLHF.

V is TRBV12-5 and J is TRBJ2-3; TRBD1 agrees at 10 bases. The CDR3 sequence is 15 residues long. Germline assignment: CDR1 LGHNT and CDR2 FRNRAP. V lost 7 bases to trimming and J lost 2 bases; unmatched junction nucleotides: 6. The CDR3 region is CASALDRGLTDTQYF. The CDR3, as DNA: TGTGCTAGTGCCCTAGACAGGGGGCTCACAGATACGCAGTATTTT.

The chain joins TRBV19 to TRBJ1-5, with a possible D match to TRBD1 (6 bases). The length of the CDR3 is 15 residues. The germline V gene encodes CDR1 LNHDA and CDR2 SQIVND (reference sequence). V was clipped by 1 base and J by 7 bases, with 14 bases between them. The CDR3 DNA reads TGTGCCAGTAGTATAGCGGGGGGGCGCTGGCAGCCCCAGCATTTT. Encoded protein: CASSIAGGRWQPQHF.

The V gene is TRBV11-3, the J gene TRBJ2-7; 11 positions match TRBD1. Germline values: CDR1 SGHNT, CDR2 YENEEA. This CDR3 region has 15 residues. V trimming: 5 bases; J trimming: 8 bases; junction bases outside the gene matches: 11. CDR3 in DNA: TGTGCCAGCAGCACCCGGACAGGGGGCGAGTTCAAGCAGTACTTC. It codes for CASSTRTGGEFKQYF.

This clone was recorded a few times. V is TRBV6-7 and J is TRBJ1-6; D unresolved. TRBV6-7 is classed as an ORF, of uncertain function. This CDR3 region has 18 residues. With 0 bases removed from V and 1 base from J, the gap between germline ends came to 13 bases. Here the CDR3 DNA reads TGTGCCAGCAGTTACTCGATGTCACAAACGTCCTATAATTCACCCCTCCACTTT. Its translation: CASSYSMSQTSYNSPLHF.

The table lists this clone with many counts. The chain is built from TRBV9 and TRBJ2-5, with D maybe TRBD1 (6 bases). The V and J ends lost 4 bases and 5 bases respectively, with 18 bases between them. The CDR3 covers 15 residues. Germline V gene data show CDR1 as SGDLS and CDR2 as YYNGEE. CDR3 amino acids: CASSLEDSLGETQYF. The CDR3 DNA sequence: TGTGCCAGCAGCCTGGAGGACAGCCTGGGGGAGACCCAGTACTTC.